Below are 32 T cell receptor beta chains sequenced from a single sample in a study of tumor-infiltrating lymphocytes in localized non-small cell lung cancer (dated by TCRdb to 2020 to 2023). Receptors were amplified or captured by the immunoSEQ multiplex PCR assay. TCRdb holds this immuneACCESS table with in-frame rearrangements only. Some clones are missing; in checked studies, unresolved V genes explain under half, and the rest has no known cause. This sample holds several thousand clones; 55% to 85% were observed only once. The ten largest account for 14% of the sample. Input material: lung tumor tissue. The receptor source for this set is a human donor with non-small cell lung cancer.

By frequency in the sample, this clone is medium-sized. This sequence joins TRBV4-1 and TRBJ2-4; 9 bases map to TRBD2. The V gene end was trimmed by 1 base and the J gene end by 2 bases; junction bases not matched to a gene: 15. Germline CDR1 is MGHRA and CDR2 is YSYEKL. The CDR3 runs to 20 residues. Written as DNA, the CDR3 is TGCGCCAGCAGCCAAGCCGGGACAGCGGCGGGGGGGGTGACCAAAAACATTCAGTACTTC. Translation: CASSQAGTAAGGVTKNIQYF.

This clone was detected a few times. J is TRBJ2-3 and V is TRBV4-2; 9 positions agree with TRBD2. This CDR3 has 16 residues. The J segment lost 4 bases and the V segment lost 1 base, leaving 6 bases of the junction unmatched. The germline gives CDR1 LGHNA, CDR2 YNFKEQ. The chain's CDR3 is CASSQGAGGHADTQYF. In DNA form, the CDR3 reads TGTGCCAGCAGCCAAGGGGCGGGGGGGCACGCAGATACGCAGTATTTT.

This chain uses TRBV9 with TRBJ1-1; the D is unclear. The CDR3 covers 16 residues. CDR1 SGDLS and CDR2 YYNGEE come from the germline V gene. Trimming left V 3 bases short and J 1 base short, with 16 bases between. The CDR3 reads CASSAHLREPNTEAFF. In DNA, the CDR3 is TGTGCCAGCAGCGCCCATCTGAGGGAGCCGAACACTGAAGCTTTCTTT.

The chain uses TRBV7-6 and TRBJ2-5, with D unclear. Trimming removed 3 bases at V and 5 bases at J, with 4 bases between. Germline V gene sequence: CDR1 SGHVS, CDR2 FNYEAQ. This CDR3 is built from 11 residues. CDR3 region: CASSFAETQYF. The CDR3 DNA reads TGTGCCAGCAGCTTTGCCGAGACCCAGTACTTC.

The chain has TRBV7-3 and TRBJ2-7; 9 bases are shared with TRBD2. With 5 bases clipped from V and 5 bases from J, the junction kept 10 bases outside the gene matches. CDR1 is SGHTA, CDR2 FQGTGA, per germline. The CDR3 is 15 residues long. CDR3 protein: CASSEHLRGGDEQYF. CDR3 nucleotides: TGTGCCAGCAGCGAACACTTGCGGGGGGGGGACGAGCAGTACTTC.

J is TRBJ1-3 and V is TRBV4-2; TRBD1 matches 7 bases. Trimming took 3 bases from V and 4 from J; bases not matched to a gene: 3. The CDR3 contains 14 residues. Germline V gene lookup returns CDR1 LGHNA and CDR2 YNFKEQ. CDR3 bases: TGTGCCAGCAGCCAGGAGACAGGGGGAAACACCATATATTTT. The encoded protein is CASSQETGGNTIYF.

CDR3 residues: CASSQRPGQYEQYV. The DNA for the CDR3 is TGCGCCAGCAGCCAACGACCGGGACAGTACGAGCAGTACGTC. The V and J genes are TRBV4-1 and TRBJ2-7; 7 nucleotides align to TRBD1. Trimming removed 2 bases from V and 4 bases from J; junction bases left unmatched: 5. This CDR3 region has 14 residues. Germline assignment: CDR1 MGHRA and CDR2 YSYEKL.

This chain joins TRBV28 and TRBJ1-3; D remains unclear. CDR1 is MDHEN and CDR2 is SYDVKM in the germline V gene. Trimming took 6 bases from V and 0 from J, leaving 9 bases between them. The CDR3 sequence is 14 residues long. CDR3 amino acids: CASRKANSGNTIYF. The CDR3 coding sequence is TGTGCCAGCAGGAAGGCGAACTCTGGAAACACCATATATTTT. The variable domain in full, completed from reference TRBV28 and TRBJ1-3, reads DVKVTQSSRYLVKRTGEKVFLECVQDMDHENMFWYRQDPGLGLRLIYFSYDVKMKEKGDIPEGYSVSREKKERFSLILESASTNQTSMYLCASRKANSGNTIYFGEGSWLTVV.

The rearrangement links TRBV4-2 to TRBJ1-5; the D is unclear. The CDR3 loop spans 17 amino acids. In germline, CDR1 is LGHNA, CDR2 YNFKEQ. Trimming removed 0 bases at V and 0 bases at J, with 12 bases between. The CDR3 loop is CASSQDSAIYSNQPQHF. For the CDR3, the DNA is TGTGCCAGCAGCCAAGATAGCGCAATTTATAGCAATCAGCCCCAGCATTTT.

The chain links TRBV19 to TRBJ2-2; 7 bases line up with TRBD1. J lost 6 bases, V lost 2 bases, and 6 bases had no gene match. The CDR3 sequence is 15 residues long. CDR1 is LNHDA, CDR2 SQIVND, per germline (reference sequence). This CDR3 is CASSIPTGPSGELFF. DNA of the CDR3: TGTGCCAGTAGTATACCGACAGGGCCCTCCGGGGAGCTGTTTTTT. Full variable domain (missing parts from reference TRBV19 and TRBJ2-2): DGGITQSPKYLFRKEGQNVTLSCEQNLNHDAMYWYRQDPGQGLRLIYYSQIVNDFQKGDIAEGYSVSREKKESFPLTVTSAQKNPTAFYLCASSIPTGPSGELFFGEGSRLTVL.

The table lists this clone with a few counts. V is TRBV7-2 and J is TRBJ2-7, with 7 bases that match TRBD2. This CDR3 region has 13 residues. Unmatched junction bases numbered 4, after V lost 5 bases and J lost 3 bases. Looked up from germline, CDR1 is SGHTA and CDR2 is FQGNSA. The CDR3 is CASSGLGGYEQYV. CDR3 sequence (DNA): TGTGCCAGCAGCGGACTAGGAGGCTACGAGCAGTACGTC.

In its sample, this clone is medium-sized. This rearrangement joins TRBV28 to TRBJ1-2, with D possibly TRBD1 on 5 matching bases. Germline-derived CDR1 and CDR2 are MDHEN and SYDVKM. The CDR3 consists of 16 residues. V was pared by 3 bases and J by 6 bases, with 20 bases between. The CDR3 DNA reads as TGTGCCAGCAGTTTTATTGGCCCTGGGGCTTATAATGGCTACACCTTC. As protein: CASSFIGPGAYNGYTF.

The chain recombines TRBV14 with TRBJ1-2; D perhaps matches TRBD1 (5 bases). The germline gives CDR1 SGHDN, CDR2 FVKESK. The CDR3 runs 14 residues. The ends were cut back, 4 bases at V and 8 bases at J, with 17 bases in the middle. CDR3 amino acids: CASSLGTGVGGYTF. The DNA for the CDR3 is TGTGCCAGCAGCCTGGGGACGGGCGTCGGAGGCTACACCTTC. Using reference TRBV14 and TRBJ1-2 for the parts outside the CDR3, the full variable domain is EAGVTQFPSHSVIEKGQTVTLRCDPISGHDNLYWYRRVMGKEIKFLLHFVKESKQDESGMPNNRFLAERTGGTYSTLKVQPAELEDSGVYFCASSLGTGVGGYTFGSGTRLTVV.

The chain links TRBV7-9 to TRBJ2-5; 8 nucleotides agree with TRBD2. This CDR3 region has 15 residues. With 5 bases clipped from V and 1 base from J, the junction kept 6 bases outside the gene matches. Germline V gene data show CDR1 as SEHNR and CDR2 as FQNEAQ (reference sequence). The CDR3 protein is CASSPLAGAQETQYF. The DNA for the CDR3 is TGTGCCAGCAGCCCTCTAGCGGGCGCCCAAGAGACCCAGTACTTC.

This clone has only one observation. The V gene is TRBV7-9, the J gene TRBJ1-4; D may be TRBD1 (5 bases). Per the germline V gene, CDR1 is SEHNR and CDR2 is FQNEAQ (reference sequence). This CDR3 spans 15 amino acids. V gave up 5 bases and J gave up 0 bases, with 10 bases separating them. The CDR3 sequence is CASSPRQSTNEKLFF. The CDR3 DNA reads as TGTGCCAGCAGCCCGCGACAGTCAACTAATGAAAAACTGTTTTTT.

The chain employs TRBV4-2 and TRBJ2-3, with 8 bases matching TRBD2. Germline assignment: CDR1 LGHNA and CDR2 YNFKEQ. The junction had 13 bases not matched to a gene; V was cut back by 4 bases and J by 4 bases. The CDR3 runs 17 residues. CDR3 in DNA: TGTGCCAGCAGCCGAGTGCGAGCGAGCGGGGGTTCAGATACGCAGTATTTT. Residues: CASSRVRASGGSDTQYF.

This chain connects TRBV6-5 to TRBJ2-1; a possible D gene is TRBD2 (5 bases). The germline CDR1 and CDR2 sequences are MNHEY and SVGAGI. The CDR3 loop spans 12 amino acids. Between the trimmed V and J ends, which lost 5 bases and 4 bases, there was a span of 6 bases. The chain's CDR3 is CASSRGYNEQFF. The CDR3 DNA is TGTGCCAGCAGTCGGGGATACAATGAGCAGTTCTTC.

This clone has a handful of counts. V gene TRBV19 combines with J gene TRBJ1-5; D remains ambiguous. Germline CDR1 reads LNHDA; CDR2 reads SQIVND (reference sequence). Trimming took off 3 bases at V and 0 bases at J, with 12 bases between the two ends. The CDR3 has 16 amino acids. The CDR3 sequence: CASSIRGWNSNQPQHF. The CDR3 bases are TGTGCCAGTAGTATTAGAGGGTGGAATAGCAATCAGCCCCAGCATTTT.

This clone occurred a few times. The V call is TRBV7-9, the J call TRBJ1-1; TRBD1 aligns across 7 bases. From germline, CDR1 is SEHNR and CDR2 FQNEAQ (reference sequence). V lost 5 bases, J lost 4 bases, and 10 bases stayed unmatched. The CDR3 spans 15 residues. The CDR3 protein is CASSPRQGEGTEAFF. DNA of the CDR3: TGTGCCAGCAGCCCTAGACAGGGCGAGGGCACTGAAGCTTTCTTT. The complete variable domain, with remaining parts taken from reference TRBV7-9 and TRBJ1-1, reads DTGVSQNPRHKITKRGQNVTFRCDPISEHNRLYWYRQTLGQGPEFLTYFQNEAQLEKSRLLSDRFSAERPKGSFSTLEIQRTEQGDSAMYLCASSPRQGEGTEAFFGQGTRLTVV.

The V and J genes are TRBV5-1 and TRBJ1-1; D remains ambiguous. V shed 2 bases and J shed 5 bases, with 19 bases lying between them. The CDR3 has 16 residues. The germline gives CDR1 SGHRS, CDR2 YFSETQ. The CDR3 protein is CASSFDPHTPGTEAFF. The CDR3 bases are TGCGCCAGCAGCTTTGATCCCCATACGCCTGGAACTGAAGCTTTCTTT.

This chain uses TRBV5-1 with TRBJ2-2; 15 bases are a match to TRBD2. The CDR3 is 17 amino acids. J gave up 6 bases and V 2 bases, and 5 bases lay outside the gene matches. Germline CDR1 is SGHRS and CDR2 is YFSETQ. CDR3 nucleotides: TGCGCCAGCAGCTTCGGACTAGCGGGAGGGAGGCCCGGGGAGCTGTTTTTT. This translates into CASSFGLAGGRPGELFF.

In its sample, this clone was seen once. CDR3 in amino acids: CASRQPPFNEQYF. The CDR3 DNA reads as TGTGCCAGCAGGCAGCCTCCATTTAACGAGCAGTACTTC. The rearrangement uses TRBV6-5 and TRBJ2-7; the D is unclear. The CDR3 is made up of 13 amino acids. Per the germline V gene, CDR1 is MNHEY and CDR2 is SVGAGI. Trimming took off 6 bases at V and 5 bases at J, with 14 bases between the two ends.

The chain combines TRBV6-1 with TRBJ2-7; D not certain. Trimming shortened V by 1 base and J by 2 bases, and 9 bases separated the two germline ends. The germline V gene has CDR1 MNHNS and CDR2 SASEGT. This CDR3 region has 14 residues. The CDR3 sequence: CASSEGTAPYEQYV. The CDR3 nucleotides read TGTGCCAGCAGTGAAGGTACGGCACCCTACGAGCAGTACGTC.

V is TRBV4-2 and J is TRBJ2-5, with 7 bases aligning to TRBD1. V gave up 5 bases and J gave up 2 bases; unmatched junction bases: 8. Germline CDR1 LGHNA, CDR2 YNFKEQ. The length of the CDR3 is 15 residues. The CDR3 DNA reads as TGTGCCAGCAGCGTACGCCCGGGACAGCAAGAGACCCAGTACTTC. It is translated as CASSVRPGQQETQYF.

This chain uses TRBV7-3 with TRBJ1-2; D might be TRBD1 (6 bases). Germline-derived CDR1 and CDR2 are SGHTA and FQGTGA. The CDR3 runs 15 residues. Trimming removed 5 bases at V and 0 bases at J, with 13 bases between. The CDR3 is CASSPWGAANYGYTF. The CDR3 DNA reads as TGTGCCAGCAGCCCATGGGGGGCAGCTAACTATGGCTACACCTTC.

The CDR3: CASSLSGKGAEQYF. In DNA form, the CDR3 reads TGTGCCAGCAGCTTATCCGGGAAGGGGGCTGAGCAGTACTTC. The genes are TRBV7-3 and TRBJ2-7; 7 bases map to TRBD1. The CDR3 has 14 amino acids. The V gene end was trimmed by 2 bases and the J gene end by 7 bases; junction bases not matched to a gene: 8. CDR1 SGHTA and CDR2 FQGTGA come from the germline V gene.

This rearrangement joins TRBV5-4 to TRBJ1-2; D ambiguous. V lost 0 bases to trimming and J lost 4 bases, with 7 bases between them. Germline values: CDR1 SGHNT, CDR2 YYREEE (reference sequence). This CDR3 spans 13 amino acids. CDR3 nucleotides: TGTGCCAGCAGCTTGGCAGGAACCTATGGCTACACCTTC. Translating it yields CASSLAGTYGYTF.

The DNA of the CDR3 is TGTGCCTGGAGTCGCACCGGAGGGGAGACCCAGTACTTC. Its protein is CAWSRTGGETQYF. V and J are TRBV30 and TRBJ2-5, with D possibly matching TRBD2 (6 bases). CDR3 length equals 13 residues. Per the germline V gene, CDR1 is GTSNPN and CDR2 is SVGIG (reference sequence). V was shortened by 2 bases and J by 5 bases, with 12 bases between the two germline ends.

Here the CDR3 reads CASSARLAGGPETQYF. CDR3 nucleotides: TGTGCCAGCAGCGCGCGACTAGCGGGAGGCCCGGAGACCCAGTACTTC. The chain uses TRBV11-2 and TRBJ2-5; 13 nucleotides align to TRBD2. CDR1 and CDR2 (germline): SGHAT, FQNNGV. With 5 bases clipped from V and 5 bases from J, the junction kept 8 bases outside the gene matches. CDR3 length: 16 residues.

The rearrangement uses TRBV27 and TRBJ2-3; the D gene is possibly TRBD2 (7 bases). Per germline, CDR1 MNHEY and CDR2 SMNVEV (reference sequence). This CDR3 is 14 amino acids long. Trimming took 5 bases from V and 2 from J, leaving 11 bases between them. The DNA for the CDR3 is TGTGCCAGCAGTGGGAGGGGGTTCACAGATACGCAGTATTTT. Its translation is CASSGRGFTDTQYF.

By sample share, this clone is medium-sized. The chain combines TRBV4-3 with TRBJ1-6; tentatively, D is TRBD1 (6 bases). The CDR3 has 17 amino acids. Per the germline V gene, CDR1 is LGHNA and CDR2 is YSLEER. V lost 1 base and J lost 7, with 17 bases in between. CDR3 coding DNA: TGCGCCAGCAGCCAAGGTCAGGGGCCATTAGGCAATTCACCCCTCCACTTT. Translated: CASSQGQGPLGNSPLHF.

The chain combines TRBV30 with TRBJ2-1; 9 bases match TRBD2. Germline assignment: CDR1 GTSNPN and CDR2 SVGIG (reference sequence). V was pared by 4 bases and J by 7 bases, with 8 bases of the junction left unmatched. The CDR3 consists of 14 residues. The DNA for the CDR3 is TGTGCCTGGAACCCGGGACTAGCAGTTAATGAGCAGTTCTTC. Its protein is CAWNPGLAVNEQFF.